This T cell receptor (beta chain) originates from a study of T cells in Graves' hyperthyroidism and ophthalmopathy. The wider study: Prior to any treatment, at the point of initial diagnosis, peripheral blood was collected.

The germline V gene has CDR1 GTSNPN and CDR2 SVGIG (reference sequence). The CDR3 runs 8 residues. Trimming pared 8 bases from V and 8 bases from J, leaving 4 bases between. Amplification of TCR beta CDR3 regions used RNA as the template. First-round RT-PCR of the TCR CDR3 relied on the HTBI primer set. TCRdb analysed the multiplex PCR reads with MiXCR anew, one entry per CDR3 protein. The repertoire consists of roughly 640,000 distinct CDR3 sequences, with roughly 15% occurring once and the leading ten covering more than 3%. Clinical symptoms, serum thyroxine, TRAb, thyroid ultrasound and orbital computed tomography informed diagnoses. General observations from the study: Most clonotypes expanded in the thyroid (above 0.001) were also present in blood.

On this clonotype: Its matching antigen is unknown.

This TCR was recovered from a woman aged 40 to 50 with Graves' ophthalmopathy. V gene TRBV30 combines with J gene TRBJ2-1; the D is unclear. Sequenced material: blood. CDR3 residues: CARDEQFF. The CDR3 region has the DNA TGTGCCCGAGATGAGCAGTTCTTC.